This TCR beta chain was identified in a study of blood T cells in healthy people across ages. Findings of the study overall: No conclusive comparison of naive versus antigen-experienced cells was possible with unsorted PBMCs. The CMV status of each donor remained undetermined, and this could have confounded shifts in expanded clonotypes.

This CDR3 spans 19 amino acids. CDR1 is LNHNV, CDR2 YYDKDF, per germline (reference sequence). Trimming removed 3 bases from V and 4 bases from J, with 25 bases in between. Russia was home to the donors, healthy Caucasian individuals aged roughly 6 to 90. Drawn from each donor were roughly 9.4 milliliters of peripheral blood. The use of a sample-barcoded 5' primer and a J-beta primer mix characterized a second PCR of 7 to 11 cycles. TCRdb ran MiXCR on the 5' RACE reads and lists one entry per CDR3 protein. The sample lists 800,000 or so distinct CDR3 sequences; around half were seen once. The table lists this clonotype with many counts. Its antigen remains unknown.

Sequencing was done on a sample of blood. The sequence was obtained from a man older than 75 in good health. The chain employs TRBV15 and TRBJ2-1; D perhaps matches TRBD2 (5 bases). CDR3 residues: CATSSTRLSLIRGYNEQFF. The CDR3 coding sequence is TGTGCCACCAGCAGTACTCGTCTCAGTCTTATCCGCGGGTACAATGAGCAGTTCTTC. Variable domain in full (rest from reference TRBV15 and TRBJ2-1): DAMVIQNPRYQVTQFGKPVTLSCSQTLNHNVMYWYQQKSSQAPKLLFHYYDKDFNNEADTPDNFQSRRPNTSFCFLDIRSPGLGDTAMYLCATSSTRLSLIRGYNEQFFGPGTRLTVL.